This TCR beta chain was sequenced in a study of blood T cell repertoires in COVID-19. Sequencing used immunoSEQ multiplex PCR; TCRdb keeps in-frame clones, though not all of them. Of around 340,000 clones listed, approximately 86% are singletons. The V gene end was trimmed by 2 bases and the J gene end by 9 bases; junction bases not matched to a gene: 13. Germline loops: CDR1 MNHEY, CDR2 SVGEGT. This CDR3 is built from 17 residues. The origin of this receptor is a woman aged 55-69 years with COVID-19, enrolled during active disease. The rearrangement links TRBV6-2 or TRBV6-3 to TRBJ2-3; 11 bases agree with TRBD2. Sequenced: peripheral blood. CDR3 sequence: CASSYPGASGGSGTQYF. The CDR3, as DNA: TGTGCCAGCAGTTACCCGGGCGCTAGCGGGGGGAGTGGGACGCAGTATTTT.